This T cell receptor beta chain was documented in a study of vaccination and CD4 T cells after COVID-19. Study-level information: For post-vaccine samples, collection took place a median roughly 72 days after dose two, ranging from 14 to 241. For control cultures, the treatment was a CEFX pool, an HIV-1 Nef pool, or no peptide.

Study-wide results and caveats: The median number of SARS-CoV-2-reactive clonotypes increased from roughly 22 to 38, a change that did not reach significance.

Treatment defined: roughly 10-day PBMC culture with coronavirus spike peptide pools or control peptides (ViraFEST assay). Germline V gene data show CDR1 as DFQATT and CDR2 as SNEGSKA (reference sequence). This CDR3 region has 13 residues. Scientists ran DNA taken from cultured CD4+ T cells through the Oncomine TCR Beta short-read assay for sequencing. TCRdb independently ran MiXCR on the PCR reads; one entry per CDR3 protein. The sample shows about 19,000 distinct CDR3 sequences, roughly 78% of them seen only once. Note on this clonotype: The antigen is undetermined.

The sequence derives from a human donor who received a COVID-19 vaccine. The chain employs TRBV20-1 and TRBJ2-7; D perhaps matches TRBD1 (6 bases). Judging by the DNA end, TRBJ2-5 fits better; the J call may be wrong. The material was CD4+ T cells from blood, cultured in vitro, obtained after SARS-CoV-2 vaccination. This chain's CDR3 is CSASKGGGETQYF. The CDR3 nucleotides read TGCAGTGCTAGTAAAGGGGGTGGAGAGACCCAGTACTTC.